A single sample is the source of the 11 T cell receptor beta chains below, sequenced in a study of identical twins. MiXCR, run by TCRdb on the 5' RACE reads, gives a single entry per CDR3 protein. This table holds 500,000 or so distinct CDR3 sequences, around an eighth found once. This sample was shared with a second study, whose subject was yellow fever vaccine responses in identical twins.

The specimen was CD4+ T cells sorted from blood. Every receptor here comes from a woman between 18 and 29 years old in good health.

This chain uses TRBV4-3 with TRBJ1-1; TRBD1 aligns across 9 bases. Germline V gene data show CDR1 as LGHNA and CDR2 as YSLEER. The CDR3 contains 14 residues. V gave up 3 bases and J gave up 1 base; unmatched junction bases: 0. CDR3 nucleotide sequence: TGCGCCAGCAGCCAGACAGGGGGGAACACTGAAGCTTTCTTT. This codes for CASSQTGGNTEAFF.

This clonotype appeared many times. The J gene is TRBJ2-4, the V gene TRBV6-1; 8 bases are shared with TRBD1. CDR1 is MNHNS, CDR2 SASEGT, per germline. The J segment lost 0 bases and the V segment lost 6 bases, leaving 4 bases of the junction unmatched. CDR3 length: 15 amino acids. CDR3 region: CASRRQGSAKNIQYF. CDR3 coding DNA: TGTGCCAGCAGACGACAGGGGTCAGCCAAAAACATTCAGTACTTC.

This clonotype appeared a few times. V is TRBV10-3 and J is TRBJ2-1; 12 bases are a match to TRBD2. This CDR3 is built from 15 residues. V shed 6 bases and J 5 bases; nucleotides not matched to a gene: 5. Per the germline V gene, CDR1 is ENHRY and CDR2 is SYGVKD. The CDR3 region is CAISWTSGANNEQFF. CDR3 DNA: TGTGCCATCAGCTGGACTAGCGGGGCGAACAATGAGCAGTTCTTC.

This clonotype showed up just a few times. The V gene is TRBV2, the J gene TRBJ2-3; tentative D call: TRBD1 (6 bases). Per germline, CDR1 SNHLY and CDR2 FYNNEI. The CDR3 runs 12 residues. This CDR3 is CTGTQRADTQYF. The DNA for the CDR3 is TGTACAGGGACACAACGGGCAGATACGCAGTATTTT.

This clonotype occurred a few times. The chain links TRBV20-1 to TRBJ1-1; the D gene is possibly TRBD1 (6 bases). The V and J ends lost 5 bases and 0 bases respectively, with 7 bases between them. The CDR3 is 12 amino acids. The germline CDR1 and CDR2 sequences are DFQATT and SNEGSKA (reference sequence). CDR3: CSAYRVNTEAFF. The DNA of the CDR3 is TGCAGTGCTTACAGGGTGAACACTGAAGCTTTCTTT.

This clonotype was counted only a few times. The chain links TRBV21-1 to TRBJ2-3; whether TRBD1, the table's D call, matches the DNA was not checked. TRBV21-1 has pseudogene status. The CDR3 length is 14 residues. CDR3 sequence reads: CASSSGTGGDTQYF. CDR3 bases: TGTGCCAGCAGCAGCGGGACAGGGGGAGATACGCAGTATTTT.

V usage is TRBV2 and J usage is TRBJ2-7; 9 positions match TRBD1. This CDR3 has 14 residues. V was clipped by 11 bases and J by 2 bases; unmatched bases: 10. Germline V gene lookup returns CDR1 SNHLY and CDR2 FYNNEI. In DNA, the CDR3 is TGTGCCGGCGAGAACAGGGGGCCTACCTACGAGCAGTACTTC. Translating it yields CAGENRGPTYEQYF. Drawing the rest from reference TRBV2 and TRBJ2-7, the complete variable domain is EPEVTQTPSHQVTQMGQEVILRCVPISNHLYFYWYRQILGQKVEFLVSFYNNEISEKSEIFDDQFSVERPDGSNFTLKIRSTKLEDSAMYFCAGENRGPTYEQYFGPGTRLTVT.

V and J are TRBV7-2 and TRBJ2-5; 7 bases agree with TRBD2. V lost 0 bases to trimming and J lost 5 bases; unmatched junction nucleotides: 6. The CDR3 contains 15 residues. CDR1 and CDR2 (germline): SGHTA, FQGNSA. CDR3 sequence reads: CASSLARERAETQYF. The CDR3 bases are TGTGCCAGCAGCTTAGCGCGGGAGAGAGCGGAGACCCAGTACTTC.

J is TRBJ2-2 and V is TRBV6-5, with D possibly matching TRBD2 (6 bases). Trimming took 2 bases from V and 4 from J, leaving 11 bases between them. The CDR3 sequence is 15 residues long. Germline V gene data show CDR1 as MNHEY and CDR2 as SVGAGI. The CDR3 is CASSYEPGATGELFF. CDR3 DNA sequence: TGTGCCAGCAGTTACGAACCGGGAGCCACCGGGGAGCTGTTTTTT.

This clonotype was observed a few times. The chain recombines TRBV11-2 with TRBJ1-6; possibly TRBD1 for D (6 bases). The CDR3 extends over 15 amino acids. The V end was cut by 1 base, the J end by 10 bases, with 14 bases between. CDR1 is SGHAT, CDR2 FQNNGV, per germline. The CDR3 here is CASSLGQAKRSPLHF. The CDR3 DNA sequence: TGTGCCAGCAGCTTAGGACAGGCGAAGAGATCACCCCTCCACTTT.

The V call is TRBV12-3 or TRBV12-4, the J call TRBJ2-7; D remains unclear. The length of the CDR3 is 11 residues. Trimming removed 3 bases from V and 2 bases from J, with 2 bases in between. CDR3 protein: CASSFAYEQYF. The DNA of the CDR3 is TGTGCCAGCAGTTTTGCCTACGAGCAGTACTTC.